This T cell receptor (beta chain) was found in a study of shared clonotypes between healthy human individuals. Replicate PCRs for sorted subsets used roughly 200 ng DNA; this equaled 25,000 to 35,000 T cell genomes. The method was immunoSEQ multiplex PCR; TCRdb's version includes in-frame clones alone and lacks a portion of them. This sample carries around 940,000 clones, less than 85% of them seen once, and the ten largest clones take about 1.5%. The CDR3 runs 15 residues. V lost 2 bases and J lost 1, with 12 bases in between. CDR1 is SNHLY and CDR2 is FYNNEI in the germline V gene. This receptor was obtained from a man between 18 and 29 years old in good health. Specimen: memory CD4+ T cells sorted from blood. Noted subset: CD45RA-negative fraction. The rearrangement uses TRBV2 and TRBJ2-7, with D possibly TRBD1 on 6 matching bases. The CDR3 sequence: CASSESRGRSYEQYF. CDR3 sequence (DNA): TGTGCCAGCAGTGAAAGCAGGGGCAGATCCTACGAGCAGTACTTC.